The rows below give T cell receptor beta chains drawn from one sample of a study of early T cells in non-severe SARS-CoV-2 infection. From the 5' RACE reads, TCRdb called clonotypes with MiXCR, one entry per CDR3 protein. The table records 70,000 to 90,000 distinct CDR3 sequences, 15% of them present only once. The sequenced sample consisted of whole blood. The source of these receptors is an adult who was a healthcare worker with PCR-confirmed SARS-CoV-2 infection or an uninfected control (not recorded which). CDR3s include the opening cysteine and the closing phenylalanine or tryptophan. The D gene is left open where the match is weak. A row's size may be missing; if present it is once, few, many or a size class.

clone_size j_call d_call v_call cdr3_length cdr3_aa cdr3_nt
. TRBJ2-1 . TRBV5-1 16 CASSVAASSSYNEQFF TGCGCCAGCAGCGTAGCGGCATCAAGCTCCTACAATGAGCAGTTCTTC
few TRBJ2-5 . TRBV4-1 15 CASSQSGLYQETQYF TGCGCCAGCAGCCAGTCAGGACTCTACCAAGAGACCCAGTACTTC
many TRBJ2-5 . TRBV7-9 13 CASSLNRDETQYF TGTGCCAGCAGCTTAAACAGGGACGAGACCCAGTACTTC
few TRBJ2-7 . TRBV4-3 15 CASSQEVDYPYEQYF TGCGCCAGCAGCCAAGAGGTAGACTACCCCTACGAGCAGTACTTC
few TRBJ2-1 . TRBV12-3/TRBV12-4 17 CASSPGERDSSYNEQFF TGTGCCAGCAGCCCAGGGGAGCGGGATAGCTCCTACAATGAGCAGTTCTTC
many TRBJ2-3 TRBD2 TRBV10-3 15 CAIRNNSGSKNTQYF TGTGCCATCAGGAATAATAGCGGGAGTAAGAATACGCAGTATTTT
few TRBJ2-3 . TRBV14 12 CASSQTWDTQYF TGTGCCAGCAGCCAGACCTGGGATACGCAGTATTTT
few TRBJ2-1 . TRBV7-9 14 CASSLEADGYEQFF TGTGCCAGCAGCTTAGAAGCGGACGGATATGAGCAGTTCTTC
many TRBJ2-1 . TRBV9 13 CASSRGAYNEQFF TGTGCCAGCAGCCGTGGGGCCTACAATGAGCAGTTCTTC
. TRBJ2-7 . TRBV14 14 CASSQVRSGYEQYF TGTGCCAGCAGCCAAGTCAGGTCTGGGTACGAGCAGTACTTC
. TRBJ2-7 . TRBV7-2 12 CASSLLQYEQYF TGTGCCAGCAGCTTACTGCAGTACGAGCAGTACTTC
. TRBJ1-5 TRBD1 TRBV10-3 13 CATTGGSNQPQHF TGTGCCACTACAGGGGGATCAAATCAGCCCCAGCATTTT
. TRBJ1-2 . TRBV6-1 13 CASSETLLNGYTF TGTGCCAGCAGCGAGACCCTACTCAATGGCTACACCTTC
many TRBJ2-5 . TRBV7-9 14 CASSLRRGGETQYF TGTGCCAGCAGCCTCAGGCGGGGCGGGGAGACCCAGTACTTC
few TRBJ2-7 . TRBV10-2 16 CASSESTRLGLGEQYF TGCGCCAGCAGTGAGTCGACTCGGCTAGGCTTGGGCGAGCAGTACTTC
. TRBJ1-1 . TRBV13 14 CASSLRGQNTEAFF TGTGCCAGCAGCTTACGGGGGCAGAACACTGAAGCTTTCTTT
few TRBJ1-1 . TRBV5-1 13 CASSLNQGTEAFF TGCGCCAGCAGCTTGAATCAGGGGACTGAAGCTTTCTTT
. TRBJ2-5 . TRBV24-1 13 CATSDGIKETQYF TGTGCCACCAGTGACGGCATAAAGGAGACCCAGTACTTC
. TRBJ2-3 . TRBV28 14 CASRPMGGTDTQYF TGTGCCAGCAGGCCCATGGGGGGCACAGATACGCAGTATTTT
. TRBJ1-1 . TRBV27 13 CASKLAPNTEAFF TGTGCCAGCAAGCTAGCTCCTAACACTGAAGCTTTCTTT
. TRBJ2-7 . TRBV28 15 CASSLMGFSVGEQYF TGTGCCAGCAGTTTAATGGGCTTTAGTGTGGGCGAGCAGTACTTC
. TRBJ1-2 . TRBV7-2 15 CASSLTTRRAGGYTF TGTGCCAGCAGCTTAACTACCCGGAGGGCGGGTGGCTACACCTTC
many TRBJ2-1 TRBD2 TRBV12-3/TRBV12-4 13 CASSPGGVNEQFF TGTGCCAGCAGCCCGGGGGGAGTTAATGAGCAGTTCTTC
many TRBJ2-2 TRBD1 TRBV28 16 CASRSRDRARAGELFF TGTGCCAGCAGATCCAGAGACAGGGCCCGGGCCGGGGAGCTGTTTTTT
few TRBJ1-4 TRBD1 TRBV19 16 CASTRGARQGGEKLFF TGTGCCAGTACGAGGGGGGCCAGACAGGGCGGAGAAAAACTGTTTTTT
few TRBJ2-7 . TRBV30 15 CAWSPTPGVPYEQYF TGTGCCTGGAGTCCTACGCCAGGGGTGCCCTACGAGCAGTACTTC
. TRBJ2-1 . TRBV19 14 CASTPDKFYNEQFF TGTGCCAGTACCCCCGATAAGTTTTACAATGAGCAGTTCTTC
few TRBJ2-3 TRBD2 TRBV7-8 16 CASSSGLAGLGDTQYF TGTGCCAGCAGCTCGGGACTAGCGGGTTTAGGAGATACGCAGTATTTT
. TRBJ1-1 . TRBV28 12 CASSRGVAEAFF TGTGCCAGCAGTCGGGGGGTCGCTGAAGCTTTCTTT
. TRBJ1-1 . TRBV6-1 14 CASSDSRTFAEAFF TGTGCCAGCAGTGACTCCCGTACTTTTGCTGAAGCTTTCTTT
few TRBJ2-4 . TRBV2 14 CASRRAGAKNIQYF TGTGCCAGCAGAAGGGCCGGAGCCAAAAACATTCAGTACTTC
. TRBJ2-7 . TRBV6-2/TRBV6-3 12 CASSPSGSEQYF TGTGCCAGCAGTCCATCGGGGTCCGAGCAGTACTTC
few TRBJ1-1 . TRBV11-2 13 CASSSSVLTEAFF TGTGCCAGCAGCTCGAGCGTTCTGACTGAAGCTTTCTTT
. TRBJ2-2 . TRBV18 15 CASSPGESYTGELFF TGTGCCAGCTCACCGGGCGAAAGCTACACCGGGGAGCTGTTTTTT
many TRBJ2-1 . TRBV10-3 12 CAIRGKGYEQFF TGTGCCATCAGGGGAAAGGGGTATGAGCAGTTCTTC
many TRBJ2-2 . TRBV5-1 16 CASSLESGMGAGELFF TGCGCCAGCAGCTTGGAATCCGGGATGGGGGCCGGGGAGCTGTTTTTT
. TRBJ2-7 . TRBV27 15 CASKISRDSVYEQYF TGTGCCAGCAAGATATCCAGGGATTCAGTCTACGAGCAGTACTTC
few TRBJ2-5 . TRBV2 12 CARGTIQETQYF TGTGCCAGAGGGACAATCCAAGAGACCCAGTACTTC
. TRBJ2-5 . TRBV7-8 14 CASSSPLRGETQYF TGTGCCAGCAGCTCACCTCTAAGGGGAGAGACCCAGTACTTC